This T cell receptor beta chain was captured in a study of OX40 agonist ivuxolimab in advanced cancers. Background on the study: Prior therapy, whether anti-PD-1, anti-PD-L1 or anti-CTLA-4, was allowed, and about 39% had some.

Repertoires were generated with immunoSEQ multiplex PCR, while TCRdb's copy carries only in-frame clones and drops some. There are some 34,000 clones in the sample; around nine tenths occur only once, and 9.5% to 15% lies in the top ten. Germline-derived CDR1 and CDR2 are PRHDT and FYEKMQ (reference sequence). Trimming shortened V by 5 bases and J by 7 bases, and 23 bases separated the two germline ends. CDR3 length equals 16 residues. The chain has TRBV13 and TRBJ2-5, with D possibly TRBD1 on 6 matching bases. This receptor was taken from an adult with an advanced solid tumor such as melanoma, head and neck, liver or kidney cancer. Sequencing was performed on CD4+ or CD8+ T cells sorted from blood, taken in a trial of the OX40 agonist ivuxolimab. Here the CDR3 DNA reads TGTGCCAGCAGCCTGGTGGGGGCCCTGCGAGGAGGGACCCAGTACTTC. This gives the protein CASSLVGALRGGTQYF.